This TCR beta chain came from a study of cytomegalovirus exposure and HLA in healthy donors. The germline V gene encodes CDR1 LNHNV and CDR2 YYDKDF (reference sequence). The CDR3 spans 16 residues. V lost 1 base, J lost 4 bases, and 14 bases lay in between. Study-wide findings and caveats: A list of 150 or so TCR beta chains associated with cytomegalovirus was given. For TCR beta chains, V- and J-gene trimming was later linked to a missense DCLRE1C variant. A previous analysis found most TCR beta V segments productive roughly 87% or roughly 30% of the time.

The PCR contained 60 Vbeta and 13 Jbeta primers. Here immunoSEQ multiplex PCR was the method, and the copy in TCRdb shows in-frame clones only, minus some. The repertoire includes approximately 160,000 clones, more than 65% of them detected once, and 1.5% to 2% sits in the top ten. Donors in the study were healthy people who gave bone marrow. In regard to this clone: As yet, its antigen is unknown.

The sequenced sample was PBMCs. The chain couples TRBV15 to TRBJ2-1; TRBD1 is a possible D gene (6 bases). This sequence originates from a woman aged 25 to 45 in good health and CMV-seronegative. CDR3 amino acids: CATSRGPQGSYNEQFF. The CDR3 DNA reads TGTGCCACCAGCAGAGGGCCACAGGGCTCGTACAATGAGCAGTTCTTC.